This record concerns one T cell receptor beta chain sequence. This clone turned up a few times. The antigen it recognizes is unknown. No quality values exist for individual bases; no much larger clone is one base distant. Spanning cysteine to phenylalanine, the CDR3 consists of 16 amino acids. The entry retains the CDR3 DNA only, 48 bases that are in frame from base 1. Reading the germline V gene (reference sequence) gives CDR1 SGHNT and CDR2 YYREEE. V is cut by 4 bases and J by 5 bases, and the space between the germline ends is 16 bases. Using the deep immunoSEQ assay, TCR CDR3 regions were amplified from genomic DNA by multiplex PCR. Extracted genomic DNA from each cell subset was spread evenly across all wells of several immunoSEQ 96-well plates, with each plate serving as a replicate. For sorted subsets, each replicate PCR was loaded with about 0.2 ug genomic DNA, equivalent to about 33,000 T cell genomes. Purified libraries were measured with a Qubit 3.0 fluorometer, size-checked on a Bioanalyzer 2100, and measured again with the KAPA Library Quantification kit. A separate single-read 150-cycle Illumina NextSeq 550 flow cell was used to sequence each immunoSEQ 96-well plate. From the authors' description of their analysis: Because the immunoSEQ output held only junctional sequences and lacked quality scores, the filtering could not match the filtering applied to full-length reads. To assign V/J genes and CDR3, sequences were annotated against IMGT germline references using PyIR, a Python wrapper for IgBLAST v1.9. Any read was removed if the V/J assignment was weak (E-value above 1e-6), the CDR3 was missing, or the read contained stop codons, out-of-frame junctions, or ambiguous translated residues. V3J clonotypes were defined as sequences sharing the same inferred V gene, J gene, and CDR3 amino acid sequence. The percentage overlap between two repertoires was calculated by dividing the number of shared unique clonotypes by the size of the smaller repertoire. Repertoire richness was assessed with RTK rarefaction, the Chao1 estimator, and Recon v2.1 estimates of unobserved clonotypes. Generation probabilities for all TCRbeta clonotypes obtained by the gDNA method from a handful of donors were computed using OLGA. TCRdb holds this immuneACCESS table with in-frame rearrangements only. Some clones are missing; in checked studies, unresolved V genes explain under half, and the rest has no known cause. The DNA gave D and trimming, while V, J and clone size come from that table. The sample table records about 980,000 clones; approximately 80% of these occur just once. In total, the top ten clones hold about 1.5% of the sample.

The source of the sample is a study of shared clonotypes between healthy human individuals (dated by TCRdb to the early 2020s). A note on the overall study: The cohort comprised a couple of women and a few men aged 18 to 49 years. For each donor, CD4 naive and CD4 memory were each given three plates, CD8 naive was given two plates, and CD8 memory was given one plate. Blood TCR repertoires of five healthy adults were deeply sequenced to estimate repertoire size and the extent of clonotype sharing between individuals. Each donor's leukapheresis produced roughly between roughly 0.85 and 10 billion PBMCs. Libraries were prepared and TCR repertoires were sequenced by different laboratories using diverse techniques, in order to increase sequencing depth and limit assay-specific biases. Summary of the overall study and its limitations: Naive subsets generally had larger estimated clonotype richness than memory subsets. Incomplete sequencing was indicated by rarefaction of sorted-subset datasets, despite the large sequencing depth. The small number of donors limited the genetic and exposure-history diversity represented. Pairwise subsampling indicated that sequencing depth was expected to affect the degree of clonotype sharing among donors. Clonotypes shared by all four sorted-subset donors showed higher generation probabilities than non-shared clonotypes. Sampling was restricted to blood, and TCR repertoires in tissue are likely to differ from TCR repertoires in blood. Across several donors, roughly 5% of naive CD4, roughly 3.8% of naive CD8, under 2.5% of memory CD4, and approximately 0.4% of memory CD8 clonotypes were shared.

The donors were healthy, HIV-negative adults who had no recently reported acute infections or vaccinations. Every donor was a Caucasian adult residing in Nashville, Tennessee, USA. CD4+ T cells were enriched by magnetic negative selection, after which naive cells were positively selected on CD45RA and the negative fraction was taken as the memory subset. Blood was obtained by leukapheresis, after which PBMCs were separated by Ficoll-Histopaque density gradient centrifugation and cryopreserved in liquid nitrogen vapor phase. Purity and quantity of every magnetically sorted T cell population were checked by analytical flow cytometry. Each sorted fraction had its genomic DNA isolated and then quantified by UV absorbance on a Nanodrop 2000c.

Sequencing input: memory CD4+ T cells sorted from blood. The cell subset or site tag for this specimen amounts to: CD45RA-negative fraction. The clonotype comes from a man younger than 35 in good health. Rearrangement joined TRBV5-4 to TRBJ1-6; a tentative D call is TRBD1 (5 bases match). The CDR3 here reads CASSPSGTTHNSPLHF. The nucleotides are TGTGCCAGCAGCCCGTCGGGGACTACTCATAATTCACCCCTCCACTTT.